The rows below give T cell receptor beta chains drawn from one sample of a study of human T cells and chemical hapten exposure. TCRdb used MiXCR to reprocess the RACE reads, holding one entry per CDR3 protein. The sample has more than 70,000 distinct CDR3 sequences; around 8.8% are singletons. Sequenced input: whole blood. These receptors originate from a female donor in good health. Some clones in this sample may be carry-over from other donors' samples. Each CDR3 is given with its conserved first and last residue. Each record gives: V gene, D gene, J gene, clone size, CDR3 DNA, CDR3 protein. A D gene is named only where the DNA matches it firmly. Only part of the rows carry a size: once, few, many, or a class if the clone is expanded.

v_call: TRBV12-3/TRBV12-4; d_call: -; j_call: TRBJ2-5; clone_size: -; cdr3_nt: TGTGCCAGCAGTCCAAACCAAGGGGAGACCCAGTACTTC; cdr3_aa: CASSPNQGETQYF
v_call: TRBV4-3; d_call: TRBD2; j_call: TRBJ2-7; clone_size: few; cdr3_nt: TGCGCCAGCAGCCAAGAATACCCGGGAGGAACCTACGAGCAGTACTTC; cdr3_aa: CASSQEYPGGTYEQYF
v_call: TRBV11-2; d_call: -; j_call: TRBJ1-1; clone_size: many; cdr3_nt: TGTGCCAGCAGCTTAGAATTTGGCAGGGCGAACACTGAAGCTTTCTTT; cdr3_aa: CASSLEFGRANTEAFF
v_call: TRBV28; d_call: -; j_call: TRBJ2-7; clone_size: -; cdr3_nt: TGTGCCAGCAGCCCCACCGGAATCAACTCCTACGAGCAGTACTTC; cdr3_aa: CASSPTGINSYEQYF
v_call: TRBV2; d_call: TRBD1; j_call: TRBJ1-1; clone_size: few; cdr3_nt: TGTGCCAGCACCGTGGACAGGACCTTGAACACTGAAGCTTTCTTT; cdr3_aa: CASTVDRTLNTEAFF
v_call: TRBV2; d_call: TRBD2; j_call: TRBJ2-1; clone_size: -; cdr3_nt: TGTGCCAGCATGCGGGGGAGCTCCTACAATGAGCAGTTCTTC; cdr3_aa: CASMRGSSYNEQFF
v_call: TRBV4-2; d_call: -; j_call: TRBJ1-4; clone_size: few; cdr3_nt: TGTGCCAGCAGCCAAGATGAGTGGAGGACTAATGAAAAACTGTTTTTT; cdr3_aa: CASSQDEWRTNEKLFF
v_call: TRBV2; d_call: -; j_call: TRBJ2-1; clone_size: many; cdr3_nt: TGTGCCAGCAGTTCATTAGGGCCACCCGATGAGCAGTTCTTC; cdr3_aa: CASSSLGPPDEQFF
v_call: TRBV19; d_call: -; j_call: TRBJ2-1; clone_size: -; cdr3_nt: TGTGCCAGTAGGTCTGGCCAGGAATACAATGAGCAGTTCTTC; cdr3_aa: CASRSGQEYNEQFF
v_call: TRBV5-5; d_call: -; j_call: TRBJ1-1; clone_size: few; cdr3_nt: TGTGCCAGCAGCTTGGGACTAGTAGAAGCTTTCTTT; cdr3_aa: CASSLGLVEAFF
v_call: TRBV7-2; d_call: -; j_call: TRBJ2-7; clone_size: few; cdr3_nt: TGTGCCAGCAGCTTACTTCGGGGCGAGCAGTACTTC; cdr3_aa: CASSLLRGEQYF
v_call: TRBV4-1; d_call: TRBD1; j_call: TRBJ2-7; clone_size: few; cdr3_nt: TGCGCCAGCAGCCACGCAGACAGGGGTCACGAGCAGTACTTC; cdr3_aa: CASSHADRGHEQYF
v_call: TRBV12-3/TRBV12-4; d_call: TRBD1; j_call: TRBJ2-7; clone_size: few; cdr3_nt: TGTGCCAGCAGTACTCCGACAGGGGTCCACGAGCAGTACTTC; cdr3_aa: CASSTPTGVHEQYF
v_call: TRBV6-1; d_call: -; j_call: TRBJ1-2; clone_size: -; cdr3_nt: TGTGCCAGCAGCCCCCAGCCGGGCGGCTATGGCTACACCTTC; cdr3_aa: CASSPQPGGYGYTF
v_call: TRBV18; d_call: -; j_call: TRBJ2-2; clone_size: -; cdr3_nt: TGTGCCAGCTCACTCTGGACAGCCAACACCGGGGAGCTGTTTTTT; cdr3_aa: CASSLWTANTGELFF
v_call: TRBV7-9; d_call: TRBD2; j_call: TRBJ2-5; clone_size: few; cdr3_nt: TGTGCCAGCAGCTCGTGGGAGGGCACTGAAGAGACCCAGTACTTC; cdr3_aa: CASSSWEGTEETQYF
v_call: TRBV28; d_call: TRBD2; j_call: TRBJ2-1; clone_size: many; cdr3_nt: TGTGCCAGCAGCCATCAACGGGGGGTAAGGGAGCAGTTCTTC; cdr3_aa: CASSHQRGVREQFF
v_call: TRBV9; d_call: TRBD2; j_call: TRBJ2-1; clone_size: -; cdr3_nt: TGTGCCAGCAGCCCCCGACTAGCTCGAGATGAGCAGTTCTTC; cdr3_aa: CASSPRLARDEQFF
v_call: TRBV28; d_call: TRBD1; j_call: TRBJ2-3; clone_size: many; cdr3_nt: TGTGCCAGCGTGGGACAGGGGGAAGCAGATACGCAGTATTTT; cdr3_aa: CASVGQGEADTQYF
v_call: TRBV29-1; d_call: -; j_call: TRBJ2-6; clone_size: many; cdr3_nt: TGCAGCGTTGGGGATCCGGGCTCTGGGGCCAACGTCCTGACTTTC; cdr3_aa: CSVGDPGSGANVLTF
v_call: TRBV7-9; d_call: -; j_call: TRBJ2-2; clone_size: -; cdr3_nt: TGTGCCAGCAGCTCCGGGGGCGGGTCCGGGGAGCTGTTTTTT; cdr3_aa: CASSSGGGSGELFF
v_call: TRBV27; d_call: TRBD1; j_call: TRBJ2-7; clone_size: few; cdr3_nt: TGTGCCAGCAGTTTATCCGGGACAGGGGGCCACGAGCAGTACTTC; cdr3_aa: CASSLSGTGGHEQYF
v_call: TRBV7-2; d_call: -; j_call: TRBJ2-7; clone_size: many; cdr3_nt: TGTGCCAGCAGCTTCGGTGGCGAGCAGTACTTC; cdr3_aa: CASSFGGEQYF
v_call: TRBV5-1; d_call: -; j_call: TRBJ2-7; clone_size: -; cdr3_nt: TGCGCCAGCAGCTTGGATCTCGGACAGCACTCCTACGAGCAGTACTTC; cdr3_aa: CASSLDLGQHSYEQYF
v_call: TRBV14; d_call: -; j_call: TRBJ2-1; clone_size: -; cdr3_nt: TGTGCCAGCAGCCAAGATCTGGGGGCGAGCTACAATGAGCAGTTCTTC; cdr3_aa: CASSQDLGASYNEQFF
v_call: TRBV7-8; d_call: -; j_call: TRBJ1-6; clone_size: few; cdr3_nt: TGTGCCAGCAGCTCGGCCGGTCGTTCGGCCCTCCACTTT; cdr3_aa: CASSSAGRSALHF
v_call: TRBV27; d_call: -; j_call: TRBJ2-1; clone_size: -; cdr3_nt: TGTGCCAGCGGTCTTTTACCCAATGAGCAGTTCTTC; cdr3_aa: CASGLLPNEQFF
v_call: TRBV25-1; d_call: TRBD2; j_call: TRBJ2-3; clone_size: -; cdr3_nt: TGTGCCAGCAGTATAGCGGGAGGTGCAGATACGCAGTATTTT; cdr3_aa: CASSIAGGADTQYF
v_call: TRBV28; d_call: TRBD2; j_call: TRBJ2-4; clone_size: -; cdr3_nt: TGTGCCGGCGGGACGGGAGGAGCCAAAAACATTCAGTACTTC; cdr3_aa: CAGGTGGAKNIQYF
v_call: TRBV7-2; d_call: TRBD1; j_call: TRBJ2-1; clone_size: -; cdr3_nt: TGTGCCAGCAGTTACAGGGGGTTGACCAATGAGAAGCAGTTCTTC; cdr3_aa: CASSYRGLTNEKQFF
v_call: TRBV27; d_call: -; j_call: TRBJ2-7; clone_size: -; cdr3_nt: TGTGCCAGCAGTTTATGGGGGGCCGAGCAGTACTTC; cdr3_aa: CASSLWGAEQYF
v_call: TRBV13; d_call: TRBD1; j_call: TRBJ1-1; clone_size: few; cdr3_nt: TGTGCCAGCAGCCCGGGACAGCCCATGAACACTGAAGCTTTCTTT; cdr3_aa: CASSPGQPMNTEAFF
v_call: TRBV28; d_call: -; j_call: TRBJ2-5; clone_size: few; cdr3_nt: TGTGCCATACGGGGGTACCAAGAGACCCAGTACTTC; cdr3_aa: CAIRGYQETQYF
v_call: TRBV6-6; d_call: TRBD2; j_call: TRBJ2-7; clone_size: many; cdr3_nt: TGTGCCAGCAGGGACTCAGCGGGAGGCCGATACGAGCAGTACTTC; cdr3_aa: CASRDSAGGRYEQYF
v_call: TRBV4-1; d_call: TRBD2; j_call: TRBJ2-7; clone_size: -; cdr3_nt: TGCGCCAGCAGCCAAGGCGCGACTAGCGGGGACGAGCAGTACTTC; cdr3_aa: CASSQGATSGDEQYF
v_call: TRBV4-3; d_call: TRBD2; j_call: TRBJ2-7; clone_size: -; cdr3_nt: TGCGCCAGCAGCCAGGTCCTAGCGGAAACCTACGAGCAGTACTTC; cdr3_aa: CASSQVLAETYEQYF
v_call: TRBV10-3; d_call: TRBD1; j_call: TRBJ1-1; clone_size: many; cdr3_nt: TGTGCCATCAGCGGACAGGGAAGGACTGAAGCTTTCTTT; cdr3_aa: CAISGQGRTEAFF
v_call: TRBV14; d_call: -; j_call: TRBJ1-6; clone_size: -; cdr3_nt: TGTGCCAGCAGCCAAGATCTCCCCAGAAATAATTCACCCCTCCACTTT; cdr3_aa: CASSQDLPRNNSPLHF
v_call: TRBV5-6; d_call: -; j_call: TRBJ1-2; clone_size: -; cdr3_nt: TGTGCCAGCAGCCGGGACCGGGATGATGGCTACACCTTC; cdr3_aa: CASSRDRDDGYTF
v_call: TRBV20-1; d_call: TRBD2; j_call: TRBJ2-7; clone_size: -; cdr3_nt: TGCAGTGCTAGTGGGGGACTAGCGGGAGGGCGGTCCTACGAGCAGTACTTC; cdr3_aa: CSASGGLAGGRSYEQYF
v_call: TRBV11-3; d_call: TRBD1; j_call: TRBJ2-2; clone_size: few; cdr3_nt: TGTGCCAGCAGCTTAGGTAGTATGCGGACAGGGGGCTTGAGCACCGGGGAGCTGTTTTTT; cdr3_aa: CASSLGSMRTGGLSTGELFF
v_call: TRBV5-1; d_call: -; j_call: TRBJ1-6; clone_size: few; cdr3_nt: TGCGCCAGCAGCTTGGACGCAGGGCAATCACCCCTCCACTTT; cdr3_aa: CASSLDAGQSPLHF
v_call: TRBV4-1; d_call: -; j_call: TRBJ1-3; clone_size: many; cdr3_nt: TGCGCCAGCCGGGACAATGGAAACACCATATATTTT; cdr3_aa: CASRDNGNTIYF
v_call: TRBV20-1; d_call: -; j_call: TRBJ1-5; clone_size: many; cdr3_nt: TGCAGTGCCAATGGGCAGGTTGGGGTCGATCAGCCCCAGCATTTT; cdr3_aa: CSANGQVGVDQPQHF
v_call: TRBV2; d_call: -; j_call: TRBJ1-3; clone_size: few; cdr3_nt: TGTGCCAGCAGTGAAGGATCGGACGGAAACACCATATATTTT; cdr3_aa: CASSEGSDGNTIYF
v_call: TRBV20-1; d_call: TRBD1; j_call: TRBJ1-2; clone_size: few; cdr3_nt: TGCAGTGCTAGAGATCCGACTCGACAGGGAGCTAACTATGGCTACACCTTC; cdr3_aa: CSARDPTRQGANYGYTF
v_call: TRBV12-3/TRBV12-4; d_call: -; j_call: TRBJ1-2; clone_size: few; cdr3_nt: TGTGCCAGCAGTTTTGGCGCTAACTATGGCTACACCTTC; cdr3_aa: CASSFGANYGYTF
v_call: TRBV18; d_call: -; j_call: TRBJ2-7; clone_size: -; cdr3_nt: TGTGCCAGCTCCATTGGGGAGGACTGGGACGAGCAGTACTTC; cdr3_aa: CASSIGEDWDEQYF
v_call: TRBV29-1; d_call: TRBD1; j_call: TRBJ2-5; clone_size: many; cdr3_nt: TGCAGCGTTGCCCGGACAGGGCGGATACAAGAGACCCAGTACTTC; cdr3_aa: CSVARTGRIQETQYF
v_call: TRBV6-1; d_call: -; j_call: TRBJ2-6; clone_size: few; cdr3_nt: TGTGCCAGCAGTGTGGGGCCCGGGGCCAACGTCCTGACTTTC; cdr3_aa: CASSVGPGANVLTF
v_call: TRBV7-3; d_call: -; j_call: TRBJ2-7; clone_size: few; cdr3_nt: TGTGCCAGCAGCCCACGAGGACAGTACGAGCAGTACTTC; cdr3_aa: CASSPRGQYEQYF
v_call: TRBV5-6; d_call: -; j_call: TRBJ1-6; clone_size: -; cdr3_nt: TGTGCCAGCAGCTTGGATGGGAGCACTAATTCACCCCTCCACTTT; cdr3_aa: CASSLDGSTNSPLHF
v_call: TRBV6-5; d_call: TRBD2; j_call: TRBJ2-7; clone_size: many; cdr3_nt: TGTGCCAGCAGTGTGGCGGGAGGGTCTGAGCAGTACTTC; cdr3_aa: CASSVAGGSEQYF
v_call: TRBV29-1; d_call: -; j_call: TRBJ1-2; clone_size: few; cdr3_nt: TGCAGCGTCGGACCCGGACAGACCCACTATGGCTACACCTTC; cdr3_aa: CSVGPGQTHYGYTF
v_call: TRBV28; d_call: -; j_call: TRBJ1-4; clone_size: few; cdr3_nt: TGTGCCAGCAGTTTCAATGGGGGCTATGAAAAACTGTTTTTT; cdr3_aa: CASSFNGGYEKLFF
v_call: TRBV27; d_call: -; j_call: TRBJ2-1; clone_size: -; cdr3_nt: TGTGCCAGCAGAGCGGCTGACTGGAAGAACAACAATGAGCAGTTCTTC; cdr3_aa: CASRAADWKNNNEQFF
v_call: TRBV6-2/TRBV6-3; d_call: -; j_call: TRBJ1-1; clone_size: -; cdr3_nt: TGTGCCAGCAGTTACTCGTCCGAAGCTTTCTTT; cdr3_aa: CASSYSSEAFF